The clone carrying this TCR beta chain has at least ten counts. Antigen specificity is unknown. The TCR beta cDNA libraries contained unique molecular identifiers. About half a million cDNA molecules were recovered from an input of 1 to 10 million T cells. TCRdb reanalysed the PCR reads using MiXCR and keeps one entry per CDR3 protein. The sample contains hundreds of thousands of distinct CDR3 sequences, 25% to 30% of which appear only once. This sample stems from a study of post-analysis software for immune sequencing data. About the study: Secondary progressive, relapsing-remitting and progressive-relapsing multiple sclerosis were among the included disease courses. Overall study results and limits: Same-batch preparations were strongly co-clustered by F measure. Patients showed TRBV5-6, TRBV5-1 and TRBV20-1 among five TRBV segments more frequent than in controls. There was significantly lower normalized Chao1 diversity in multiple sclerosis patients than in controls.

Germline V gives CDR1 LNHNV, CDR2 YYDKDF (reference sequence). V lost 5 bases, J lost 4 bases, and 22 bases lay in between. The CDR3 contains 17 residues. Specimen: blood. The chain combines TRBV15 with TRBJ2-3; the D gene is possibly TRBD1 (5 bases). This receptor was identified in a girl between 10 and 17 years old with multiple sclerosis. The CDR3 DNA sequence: TGTGCCACCAGCTCCTTCATCAGGGCCGGCCTCGCAGATACGCAGTATTTT. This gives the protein CATSSFIRAGLADTQYF.